What follows describes a single T cell receptor beta chain. Its antigen is unknown. The entry originates in a study of blood T cells in healthy people across ages. Sample-barcoded 5' priming and a J-beta primer mix drove a second PCR of roughly 6 to 12 cycles. Every single cDNA molecule received a tag from a template-switch adaptor with 12 random nucleotides. In TCRdb, the 5' RACE reads were re-called with MiXCR into one record per CDR3 protein. The sample has just over 1 million distinct CDR3 sequences, 35% to 55% seen once. This CDR3 region has 16 residues. V lost 0 bases to trimming and J lost 6 bases; unmatched junction nucleotides: 6. Germline V lookup: CDR1 SEHNR, CDR2 FQNEAQ (reference sequence). Whole-study results and caveats: The study found more naive CD4+ cells and higher diversity in long-lived than aged donors.

The receptor comes from a woman aged 55-69 years in good health. What was sequenced was blood. This chain uses TRBV7-9 with TRBJ2-1, with TRBD2 matching 9 bases. CDR3 nucleotide sequence: TGTGCCAGCAGCTTAGCGGGGGCGGGAGGGGGCAATGAGCAGTTCTTC. Translated: CASSLAGAGGGNEQFF.